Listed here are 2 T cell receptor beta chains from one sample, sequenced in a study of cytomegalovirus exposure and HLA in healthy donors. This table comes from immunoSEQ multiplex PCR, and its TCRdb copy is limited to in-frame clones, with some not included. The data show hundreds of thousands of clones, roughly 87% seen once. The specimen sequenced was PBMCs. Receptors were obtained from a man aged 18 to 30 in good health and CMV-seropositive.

CDR3 nucleotides: TGTGCCAGCAGCTATACAGGTTCCTACGAGCAGTACTTC. Amino acid sequence: CASSYTGSYEQYF. The V gene is TRBV11-2, the J gene TRBJ2-7, with D possibly matching TRBD1 (5 bases). The germline CDR1 and CDR2 sequences are SGHAT and FQNNGV. The CDR3 is 13 amino acids. V was cut by 4 bases and J by 1 base, with 8 bases left in between. The full variable domain, its missing parts supplied by reference TRBV11-2 and TRBJ2-7, is EAGVAQSPRYKIIEKRQSVAFWCNPISGHATLYWYQQILGQGPKLLIQFQNNGVVDDSQLPKDRFSAERLKGVDSTLKIQPAKLEDSAVYLCASSYTGSYEQYFGPGTRLTVT.

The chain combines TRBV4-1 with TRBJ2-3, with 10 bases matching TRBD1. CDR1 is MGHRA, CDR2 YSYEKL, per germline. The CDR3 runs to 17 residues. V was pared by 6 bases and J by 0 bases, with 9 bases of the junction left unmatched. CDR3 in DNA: TGCGCCAGCAGTAAGACAGGGGGCGCGGATAGCACAGATACGCAGTATTTT. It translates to CASSKTGGADSTDTQYF.